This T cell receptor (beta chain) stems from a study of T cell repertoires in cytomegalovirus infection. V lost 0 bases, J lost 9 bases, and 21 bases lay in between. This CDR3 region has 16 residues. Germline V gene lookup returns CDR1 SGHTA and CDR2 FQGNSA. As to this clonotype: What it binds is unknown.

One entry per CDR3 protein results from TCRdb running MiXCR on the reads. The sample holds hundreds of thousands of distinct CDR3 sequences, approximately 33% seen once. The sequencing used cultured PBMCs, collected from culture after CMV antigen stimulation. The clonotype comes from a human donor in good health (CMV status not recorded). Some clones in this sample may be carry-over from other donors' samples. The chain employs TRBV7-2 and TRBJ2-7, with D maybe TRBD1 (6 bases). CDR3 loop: CASSLAPTTGLAVQYF. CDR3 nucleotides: TGTGCCAGCAGCTTAGCGCCTACGACAGGTCTTGCTGTGCAGTACTTC. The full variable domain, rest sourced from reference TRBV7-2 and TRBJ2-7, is GAGVSQSPSNKVTEKGKDVELRCDPISGHTALYWYRQSLGQGLEFLIYFQGNSAPDKSGLPSDRFSAERTGGSVSTLTIQRTQQEDSAVYLCASSLAPTTGLAVQYFGPGTRLTVT.